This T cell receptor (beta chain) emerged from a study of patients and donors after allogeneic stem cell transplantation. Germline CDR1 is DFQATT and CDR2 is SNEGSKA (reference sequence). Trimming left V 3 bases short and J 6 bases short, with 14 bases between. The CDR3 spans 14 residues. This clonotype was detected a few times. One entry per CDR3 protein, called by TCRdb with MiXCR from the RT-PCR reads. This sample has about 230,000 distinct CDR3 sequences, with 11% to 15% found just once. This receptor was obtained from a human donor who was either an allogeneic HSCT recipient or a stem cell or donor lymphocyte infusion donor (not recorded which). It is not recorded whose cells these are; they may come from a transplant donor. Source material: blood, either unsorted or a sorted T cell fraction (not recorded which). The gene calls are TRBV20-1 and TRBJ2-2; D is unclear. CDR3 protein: CSASRAGSAGELFF. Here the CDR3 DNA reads TGCAGTGCTAGTCGGGCCGGAAGTGCCGGGGAGCTGTTTTTT.